This entry is about one TCR beta chain. It was at deep level that the assay was run. Libraries were prepared by immunoSEQ multiplex PCR; TCRdb keeps only in-frame clonotypes and omits some of them. The sample shows millions of clones, approximately 95% of them seen only once. These data belong to a study of shared clonotypes between healthy human individuals. What was sequenced was naive CD4+ T cells from PBMCs. Subset described: CD45RA+ positively selected. This receptor was obtained from a man younger than 30 in good health. Some clones in this sample may be carry-over from other donors' samples.

CDR3 sequence reads: CASSPTGFEQYF. In DNA form, the CDR3 reads TGTGCCAGCAGCCCAACCGGGTTCGAGCAGTACTTC. The J gene is TRBJ2-7, the V gene TRBV6-5, with D unclear. CDR3 length: 12 amino acids. Trimming took off 6 bases at V and 6 bases at J, with 12 bases between the two ends. From germline, CDR1 is MNHEY and CDR2 SVGAGI.